This TCR beta chain was retrieved from a study of beta chain features in type 1 diabetes. Study-wide context: Cells sorted and examined across all samples totaled over 95 million.

V trimming: 0 bases; J trimming: 5 bases; junction bases outside the gene matches: 6. The CDR3 totals 15 residues. CDR1 and CDR2 (germline): SGDLS, YYNGEE. Expressed TCRB transcripts got sequenced, as all isolated RNA was reverse transcribed. Some clones are missing from TCRdb's copy, which holds only in-frame ones; the method was immunoSEQ multiplex PCR. The top ten clones hold 0.44% of a sample with 310,000 or so clones, around 8% of them seen once. One heparinised blood draw averaging roughly 120 mL was given by each donor. This clone appeared a few times. The rearrangement uses TRBV9 and TRBJ2-7, with TRBD2 matching over 9 bases. The material sequenced was central memory CD4+ T cells from blood. The clonotype was recovered from a woman in her late teens or twenties in good health. CDR3: CASSVEGGRAHEQYF. The CDR3 DNA sequence: TGTGCCAGCAGCGTAGAAGGCGGGAGGGCCCACGAGCAGTACTTC.